A single sample gave rise to the 17 T cell receptor beta chains below, sequenced in a study of cytomegalovirus exposure and HLA in healthy donors. The PCR had 60 Vbeta and 13 Jbeta primers. The table came from immunoSEQ multiplex PCR; TCRdb's copy has only in-frame clones and leaves some out. This table has over 60,000 clones, roughly 75% appearing once. The specimen was PBMCs. Source of these receptors: a woman in her 30s in good health and CMV-seropositive.

The chain uses TRBV27 and TRBJ2-3; 12 bases are a match to TRBD2. From germline, CDR1 is MNHEY and CDR2 SMNVEV (reference sequence). V dropped 2 bases and J dropped 8; count of bases not matched to a gene: 8. The CDR3 runs to 16 residues. The CDR3 region is CASSLELAGGLVTQYF. DNA of the CDR3: TGTGCCAGCAGTTTAGAACTAGCGGGAGGATTGGTTACGCAGTATTTT.

The V call is TRBV27, the J call TRBJ2-3; D might be TRBD1 (6 bases). Germline CDR1 reads MNHEY; CDR2 reads SMNVEV (reference sequence). V lost 4 bases and J lost 2, with 10 bases in between. CDR3 length: 14 amino acids. The DNA for the CDR3 is TGTGCCAGCAGTTCGGACAGAACCACAGATACGCAGTATTTT. This encodes CASSSDRTTDTQYF.

The chain is built from TRBV11-2 and TRBJ2-1, with 8 bases matching TRBD2. The CDR3 runs 15 residues. Trimming removed 7 bases from V and 8 bases from J; junction bases left unmatched: 13. CDR1 SGHAT and CDR2 FQNNGV come from the germline V gene. CDR3 coding DNA: TGTGCCAGCATCCCCAGGGGCGGGAGGCCCCATGAGCAGTTCTTC. This codes for CASIPRGGRPHEQFF.

The V call is TRBV7-9, the J call TRBJ1-1; D gene ambiguous. The length of the CDR3 is 14 residues. Germline loops: CDR1 SEHNR, CDR2 FQNEAQ (reference sequence). V shed 3 bases and J shed 4 bases, with 12 bases lying between them. The CDR3 nucleotides read TGTGCCAGCAGCTTCGCCTCGACGGGCACTGAAGCTTTCTTT. This encodes CASSFASTGTEAFF.

Only one count was recorded for this clone. The chain uses TRBV11-2 and TRBJ1-3; D remains unclear. The CDR3 sequence is 12 residues long. Germline CDR1 and CDR2: SGHAT and FQNNGV. Trimming removed 1 base at V and 4 bases at J, with 2 bases between. The chain's CDR3 is CASSLVGNTIYF. In DNA, the CDR3 is TGTGCCAGCAGCTTAGTAGGAAACACCATATATTTT.

The DNA of the CDR3 is TGTGCCAGCAGTTATCAGCGTGCGGGAGTGGGCACCGGGGAGCTGTTTTTT. It encodes CASSYQRAGVGTGELFF. V usage is TRBV28 and J usage is TRBJ2-2, with 7 bases that match TRBD2. CDR1 and CDR2 from the germline V gene are MDHEN and SYDVKM. The CDR3 extends over 17 amino acids. V was clipped by 4 bases and J by 4 bases; unmatched bases: 12.

The gene calls are TRBV6-5 and TRBJ1-2; 9 bases agree with TRBD1. The CDR3 totals 14 residues. The germline V gene encodes CDR1 MNHEY and CDR2 SVGAGI. The V gene end was trimmed by 6 bases and the J gene end by 5 bases; junction bases not matched to a gene: 7. CDR3 region: CASSLGQGPYGYTF. The CDR3 coding sequence is TGTGCCAGCAGCTTAGGACAGGGGCCTTATGGCTACACCTTC.

This clone has only a few counts. The genes are TRBV28 and TRBJ2-5; TRBD1 is a possible D gene (5 bases). Trimming took 3 bases from V and 5 from J, leaving 16 bases between them. The CDR3 runs 15 residues. From germline, CDR1 is MDHEN and CDR2 SYDVKM. In DNA, the CDR3 is TGTGCCAGCAGTTTGTCGGCCACAGGAGTGGAGACCCAGTACTTC. Its translation is CASSLSATGVETQYF.

The V gene is TRBV4-3, the J gene TRBJ2-3; D is perhaps TRBD2 (7 bases). This CDR3 region has 17 residues. The germline CDR1 and CDR2 sequences are LGHNA and YSLEER. V was trimmed by 1 base and J by 0 bases, leaving 14 bases between them. The CDR3 coding sequence is TGCGCCAGCAGCCAAGGGGACGGGGGGCCCAGCACAGATACGCAGTATTTT. Its translation: CASSQGDGGPSTDTQYF.

The rearrangement joins TRBV7-9 to TRBJ2-1, with 8 bases lining up with TRBD2. The V gene end was trimmed by 2 bases and the J gene end by 0 bases; junction bases not matched to a gene: 12. The CDR3 has 19 residues. CDR1 and CDR2 (germline): SEHNR, FQNEAQ (reference sequence). CDR3 residues: CASSLIVTSVLSSYNEQFF. In DNA, the CDR3 is TGTGCCAGCAGCTTAATTGTGACTAGCGTTTTGAGCTCCTACAATGAGCAGTTCTTC.

This clone was seen just once. The CDR3 loop is CAWRSRVNYGYTF. In nucleotides, the CDR3 is TGTGCCTGGAGATCACGGGTAAACTATGGCTACACCTTC. The chain recombines TRBV30 with TRBJ1-2; D uncertain. Trimming cost V 3 bases and J 2 bases, with 10 bases left between them. Germline V lookup: CDR1 GTSNPN, CDR2 SVGIG (reference sequence). The CDR3 length is 13 residues.

The V and J genes are TRBV7-2 and TRBJ2-1, with D possibly matching TRBD2 (10 bases). Germline CDR1 is SGHTA and CDR2 is FQGNSA. The V gene lost 4 bases and the J gene lost 9 bases, with 22 bases spanning the gap. The CDR3 runs to 16 residues. The CDR3 DNA reads as TGTGCCAGCAGCTCACTAGCGGGACAGGGTATCGGTGAGCAGTTCTTC. This codes for CASSSLAGQGIGEQFF.

V and J are TRBV11-2 and TRBJ2-1; the D gene is possibly TRBD2 (5 bases). Germline CDR1 reads SGHAT; CDR2 reads FQNNGV. The CDR3 spans 14 residues. Deletions cut 5 bases from V and 3 bases from J, with 11 bases between. CDR3 sequence: CASSLRADYNEQFF. CDR3 nucleotide sequence: TGTGCCAGCAGCCTGAGAGCGGACTACAATGAGCAGTTCTTC.

V usage is TRBV5-1 and J usage is TRBJ1-1; 9 nucleotides agree with TRBD1. CDR3 length equals 18 residues. Germline V gene data show CDR1 as SGHRS and CDR2 as YFSETQ. Trimming at V came to 2 bases and at J to 6 bases, leaving 17 bases not matched to a gene. The CDR3 sequence: CASSLPARDREAEAEAFF. For the CDR3, the DNA is TGCGCCAGCAGCTTACCCGCCCGGGACAGGGAGGCAGAGGCTGAAGCTTTCTTT.

The chain joins TRBV5-6 to TRBJ2-5; 9 positions match TRBD2. The DNA end lines up better with TRBJ2-7; the J call may be wrong. The CDR3 contains 17 residues. Per germline, CDR1 SGHDT and CDR2 YYEEEE. The CDR3 DNA follows: TGTGCCAGCAGCCCAGGGACTAGCCCTCTTTTCAACTACGAGCAGTACTTC. Amino acid sequence: CASSPGTSPLFNYEQYF.

CDR3 region: CASSPGTSGSQETQYF. The CDR3 DNA follows: TGTGCCAGCAGTCCCGGGACTAGCGGTTCCCAAGAGACCCAGTACTTC. This sequence joins TRBV2 and TRBJ2-5; the match to TRBD2 covers 11 bases. The CDR3 covers 16 residues. J was trimmed by 1 base and V by 5 bases; bases with no gene match: 6. The germline gives CDR1 SNHLY, CDR2 FYNNEI.

This chain links TRBV5-4 with TRBJ2-5; 12 bases agree with TRBD2. V shed 4 bases, J shed 5 bases, and the junction held 9 bases outside the gene matches. Germline V lookup: CDR1 SGHNT, CDR2 YYREEE (reference sequence). The CDR3 is 16 residues long. CDR3 coding DNA: TGTGCCAGCAGCCTCCGGACTAGCGGGGTGGGGGAGACCCAGTACTTC. It translates to CASSLRTSGVGETQYF. Looking up the rest from reference TRBV5-4 and TRBJ2-5 gives the full variable domain: ETGVTQSPTHLIKTRGQQVTLRCSSQSGHNTVSWYQQALGQGPQFIFQYYREEENGRGNFPPRFSGLQFPNYSSELNVNALELDDSALYLCASSLRTSGVGETQYFGPGTRLLVL.